This section outlines one T cell receptor beta chain sequence together with its context. It lacks a known antigen. No base quality values were provided; no much bigger clone lies one nucleotide off. TCRbeta CDR3 regions were amplified from genomic DNA using the immunoSEQ Assay, a bias-controlled multiplex PCR. In the authors' own workflow: Within the assay, amplification of reference gene primers was used to estimate how many nucleated cells each sample contained. To quantify the absolute abundance of each unique TCRbeta CDR3 rearrangement, sequence reads were collapsed and filtered. For each sample, productive Simpson clonality was calculated by taking the square root of Simpson's diversity index across productive rearrangements. In TCRdb, the immuneACCESS table is reduced to in-frame sequences with V and J assigned. These tables do not hold every clone; where another copy was compared, an unresolved V gene accounts for under half, and the others remain unexplained. V and J calls plus clone size are reproduced from that table; the DNA served to infer D and trimming. This sample holds tens of thousands of clones; approximately 84% were observed only once. The ten largest clones take up more than 2% of the sample.

From its cysteine to its phenylalanine, the CDR3 spans 16 amino acids. Only the CDR3 DNA stays, 48 bases, in frame from base 1. The V end gives up 0 bases and the J end 4 bases, leaving 3 bases in the junction not matched to a gene. The germline V gene gives CDR1 as SGHRS and CDR2 as YFSETQ. The data originate from a study of blood T cell repertoires in COVID-19 (dated by TCRdb to about 2020). Study-wide context: Collaborator samples came from the United States, Italy and Spain and covered acute and convalescent phases of COVID-19. The prospective study material was composed of cDNA or gDNA derived from T cells, B-cell-depleted T cells, or PBMCs. The dataset comprised deeply sampled blood TCRbeta repertoires from subjects exposed to, actively infected with, or recovered from COVID-19. The repertoires were released in a freely available public database intended as a resource for research on the immune response to SARS-CoV-2. Samples came from the ongoing ImmuneRACE study (first 160 participants) plus 1,254 subjects from 6 global collaborators. Sample metadata almost always included a de-identified subject ID, COVID-19 status, age in years and sex. Where available, HLA class I and class II types were taken from metadata supplied by the sample provider and were not determined by assay-based typing.

Findings and caveats that apply to the study as a whole: Clinical and demographic metadata were provided uncurated, with the amount varying by source and participant.

Collaborating institutions collected whole blood in K2EDTA tubes following their own protocols. For TCRbeta analysis, collaborators shipped samples as frozen whole blood, isolated PBMCs, or DNA extracted from either of those sample types. Input material: peripheral blood. The chain is made from TRBV5-1 and TRBJ2-5; 13 bases in the middle match TRBD2. The sequence was obtained from a man aged 45 to 65 with acute or convalescent COVID-19. DNA sequence: TGCGCCAGCAGCTTGGGTGGGACTAGCGGGATAGAGACCCAGTACTTC. Its protein reads: CASSLGGTSGIETQYF.